This note documents a single T cell receptor beta chain sequence. Measured with immunoSEQ multiplex PCR; TCRdb has only the in-frame clones, and not every one. The sample includes about 40,000 clones, about 90% seen only once; the top ten take 0.6% to 0.75%. The data originate from a study of T cell changes during pregnancy in multiple sclerosis. This receptor was identified in a female donor with multiple sclerosis, enrolled in a pregnancy study. This specimen was CD4+ T cells from peripheral blood mononuclear cells, taken before pregnancy.

The CDR3 coding sequence is TGCGCCAGCAGCTCCCCACCTGGGGGCAGTGGCTACACCTTC. It specifies CASSSPPGGSGYTF. The genes are TRBV4-1 and TRBJ1-2; perhaps TRBD1 as D (6 bases). The V and J ends lost 5 bases and 7 bases respectively, with 17 bases between them. CDR1 and CDR2 (germline): MGHRA, YSYEKL. The CDR3 runs 14 residues.